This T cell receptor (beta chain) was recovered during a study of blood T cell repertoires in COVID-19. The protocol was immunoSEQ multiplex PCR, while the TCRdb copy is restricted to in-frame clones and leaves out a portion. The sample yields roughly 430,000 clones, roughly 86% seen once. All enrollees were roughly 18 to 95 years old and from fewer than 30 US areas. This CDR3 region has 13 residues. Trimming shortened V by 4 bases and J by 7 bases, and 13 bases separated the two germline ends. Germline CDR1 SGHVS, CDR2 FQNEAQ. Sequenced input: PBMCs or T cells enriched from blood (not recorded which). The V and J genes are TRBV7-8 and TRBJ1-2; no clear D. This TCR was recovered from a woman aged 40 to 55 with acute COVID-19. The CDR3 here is CASSSLGIGGYTF. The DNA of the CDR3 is TGTGCCAGCAGCTCTCTCGGGATTGGTGGCTACACCTTC.